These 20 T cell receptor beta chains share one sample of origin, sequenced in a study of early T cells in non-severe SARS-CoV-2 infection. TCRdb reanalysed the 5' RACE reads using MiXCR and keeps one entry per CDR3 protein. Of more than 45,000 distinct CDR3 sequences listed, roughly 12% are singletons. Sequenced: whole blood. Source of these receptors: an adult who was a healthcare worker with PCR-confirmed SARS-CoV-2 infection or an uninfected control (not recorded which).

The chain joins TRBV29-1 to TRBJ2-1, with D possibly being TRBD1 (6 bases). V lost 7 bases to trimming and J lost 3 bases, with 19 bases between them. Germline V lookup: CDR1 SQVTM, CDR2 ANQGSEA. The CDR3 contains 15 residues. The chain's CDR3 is CSAVPLQGNYNEQFF. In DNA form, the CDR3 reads TGCAGCGCCGTCCCTTTGCAGGGGAACTACAATGAGCAGTTCTTC.

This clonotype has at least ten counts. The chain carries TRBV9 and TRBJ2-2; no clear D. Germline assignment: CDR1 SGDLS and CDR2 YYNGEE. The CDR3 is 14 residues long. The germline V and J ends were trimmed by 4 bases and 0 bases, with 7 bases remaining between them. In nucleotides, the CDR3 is TGTGCCAGCAGCCCATCCGCGAACACCGGGGAGCTGTTTTTT. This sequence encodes CASSPSANTGELFF.

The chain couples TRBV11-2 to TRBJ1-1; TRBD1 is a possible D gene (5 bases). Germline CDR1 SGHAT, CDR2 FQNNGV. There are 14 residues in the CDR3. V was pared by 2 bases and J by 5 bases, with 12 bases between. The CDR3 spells CASSLWTIGTEAFF. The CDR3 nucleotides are TGTGCCAGCAGCTTATGGACAATTGGGACTGAAGCTTTCTTT.

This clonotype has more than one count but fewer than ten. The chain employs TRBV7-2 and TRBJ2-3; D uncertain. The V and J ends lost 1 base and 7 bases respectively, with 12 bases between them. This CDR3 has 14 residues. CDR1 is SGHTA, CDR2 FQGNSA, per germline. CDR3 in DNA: TGTGCCAGCAGCTTAGGTGGCCCCCTGCATACGCAGTATTTT. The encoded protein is CASSLGGPLHTQYF.

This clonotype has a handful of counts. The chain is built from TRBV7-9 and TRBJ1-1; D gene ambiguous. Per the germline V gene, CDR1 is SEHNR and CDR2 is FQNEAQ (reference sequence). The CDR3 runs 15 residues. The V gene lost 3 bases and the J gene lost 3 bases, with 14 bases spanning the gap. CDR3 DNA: TGTGCCAGCAGCTTGGGGTCCGGACTATACACTGAAGCTTTCTTT. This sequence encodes CASSLGSGLYTEAFF.

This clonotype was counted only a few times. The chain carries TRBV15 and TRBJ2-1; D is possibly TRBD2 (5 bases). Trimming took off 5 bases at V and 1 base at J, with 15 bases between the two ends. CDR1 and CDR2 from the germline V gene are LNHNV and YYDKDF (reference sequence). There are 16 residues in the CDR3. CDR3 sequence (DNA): TGTGCCACCAGCCCCCAAGGCGGCGGGTCCTACAATGAGCAGTTCTTC. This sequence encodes CATSPQGGGSYNEQFF.

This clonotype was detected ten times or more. CDR3 nucleotides: TGTGCCAGCAGCTTGGTCCCGCCGGTCAGAAGAGTCCAAGAGACCCAGTACTTC. This translates into CASSLVPPVRRVQETQYF. The chain combines TRBV5-4 with TRBJ2-5, with D uncertain. Trimming took off 0 bases at V and 1 base at J, with 19 bases between the two ends. The CDR3 is 18 amino acids. The V gene's germline CDR1 is SGHNT and CDR2 YYREEE (reference sequence).

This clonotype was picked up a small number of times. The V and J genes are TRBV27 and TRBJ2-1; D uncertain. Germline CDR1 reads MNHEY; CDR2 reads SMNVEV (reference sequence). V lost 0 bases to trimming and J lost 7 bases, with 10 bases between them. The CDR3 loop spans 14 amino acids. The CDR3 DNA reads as TGTGCCAGCAGTTTATCGAGAGGATCGAATGAGCAGTTCTTC. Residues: CASSLSRGSNEQFF.

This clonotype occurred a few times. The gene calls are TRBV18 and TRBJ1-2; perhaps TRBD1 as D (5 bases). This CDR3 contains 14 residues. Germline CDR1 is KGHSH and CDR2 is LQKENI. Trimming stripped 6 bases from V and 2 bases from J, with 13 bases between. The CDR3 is CASSQQGANYGYTF. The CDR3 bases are TGTGCCAGCTCGCAACAAGGGGCAAACTATGGCTACACCTTC.

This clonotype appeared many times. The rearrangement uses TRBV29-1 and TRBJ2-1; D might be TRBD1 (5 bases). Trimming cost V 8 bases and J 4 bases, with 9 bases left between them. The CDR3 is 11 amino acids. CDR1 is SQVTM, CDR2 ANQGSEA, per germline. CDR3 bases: TGCAGCTCAGACAGTTACAATGAGCAGTTCTTC. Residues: CSSDSYNEQFF.

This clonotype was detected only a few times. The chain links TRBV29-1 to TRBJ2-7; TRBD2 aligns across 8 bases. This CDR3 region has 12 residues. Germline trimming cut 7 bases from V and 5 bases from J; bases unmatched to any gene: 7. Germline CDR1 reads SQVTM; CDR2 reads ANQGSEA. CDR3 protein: CSALAGGNEQYF. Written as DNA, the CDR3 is TGCAGCGCCCTGGCGGGGGGCAACGAGCAGTACTTC.

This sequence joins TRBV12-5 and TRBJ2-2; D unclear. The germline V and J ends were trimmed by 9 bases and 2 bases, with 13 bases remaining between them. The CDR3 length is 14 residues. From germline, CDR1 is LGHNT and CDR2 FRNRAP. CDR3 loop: CASPLWTNTGELFF. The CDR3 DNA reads TGTGCTAGCCCCCTATGGACCAACACCGGGGAGCTGTTTTTT.

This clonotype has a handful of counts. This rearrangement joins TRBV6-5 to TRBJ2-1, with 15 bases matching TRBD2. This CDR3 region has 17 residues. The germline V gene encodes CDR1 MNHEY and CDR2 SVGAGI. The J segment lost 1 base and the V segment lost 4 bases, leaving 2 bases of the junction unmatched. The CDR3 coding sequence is TGTGCCAGCAGTTCGGGACTAGCGGGAGGTTCCTACAATGAGCAGTTCTTC. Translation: CASSSGLAGGSYNEQFF.

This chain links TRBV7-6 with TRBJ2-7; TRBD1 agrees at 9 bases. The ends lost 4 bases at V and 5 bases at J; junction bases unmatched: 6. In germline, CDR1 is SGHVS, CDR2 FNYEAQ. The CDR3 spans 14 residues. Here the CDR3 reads CASSSDRGRDEQYF. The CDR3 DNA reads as TGTGCCAGCAGCTCAGACAGGGGGAGGGACGAGCAGTACTTC.

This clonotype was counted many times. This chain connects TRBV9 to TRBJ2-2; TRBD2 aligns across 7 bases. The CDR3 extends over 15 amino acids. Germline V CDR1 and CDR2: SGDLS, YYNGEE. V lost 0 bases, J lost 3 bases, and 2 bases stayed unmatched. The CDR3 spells CASSVGGRDTGELFF. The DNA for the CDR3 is TGTGCCAGCAGCGTAGGAGGGAGGGACACCGGGGAGCTGTTTTTT.

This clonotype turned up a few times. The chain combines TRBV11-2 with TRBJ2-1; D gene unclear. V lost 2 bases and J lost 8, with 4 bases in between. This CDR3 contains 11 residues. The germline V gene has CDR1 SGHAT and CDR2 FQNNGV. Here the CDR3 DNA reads TGTGCCAGCAGCTTACAATATGAGCAGTTCTTC. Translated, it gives CASSLQYEQFF.

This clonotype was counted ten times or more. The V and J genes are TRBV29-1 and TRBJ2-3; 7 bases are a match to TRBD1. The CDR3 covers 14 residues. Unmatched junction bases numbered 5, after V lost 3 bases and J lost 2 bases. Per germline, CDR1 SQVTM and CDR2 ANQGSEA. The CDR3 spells CSVDDRAFTDTQYF. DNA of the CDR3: TGCAGCGTTGATGACAGGGCCTTCACAGATACGCAGTATTTT.

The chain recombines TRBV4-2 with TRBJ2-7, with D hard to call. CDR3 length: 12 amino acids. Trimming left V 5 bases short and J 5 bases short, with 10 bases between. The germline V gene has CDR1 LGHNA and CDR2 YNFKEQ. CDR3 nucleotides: TGTGCCAGCAGCGCTGGGGTCAACGAGCAGTACTTC. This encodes CASSAGVNEQYF.

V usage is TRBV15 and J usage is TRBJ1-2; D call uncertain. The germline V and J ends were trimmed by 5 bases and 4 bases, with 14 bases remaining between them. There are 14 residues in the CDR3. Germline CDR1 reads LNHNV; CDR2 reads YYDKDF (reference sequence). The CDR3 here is CATSDVTVRYGYTF. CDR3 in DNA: TGTGCCACCAGCGATGTAACGGTCCGCTATGGCTACACCTTC.

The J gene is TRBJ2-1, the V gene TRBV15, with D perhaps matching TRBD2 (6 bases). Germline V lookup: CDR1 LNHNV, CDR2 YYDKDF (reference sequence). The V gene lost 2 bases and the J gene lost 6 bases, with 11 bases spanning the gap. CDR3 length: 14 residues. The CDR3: CATSRLGTFNEQFF. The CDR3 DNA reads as TGTGCCACCAGCAGACTCGGGACTTTCAATGAGCAGTTCTTC. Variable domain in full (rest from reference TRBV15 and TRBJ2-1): DAMVIQNPRYQVTQFGKPVTLSCSQTLNHNVMYWYQQKSSQAPKLLFHYYDKDFNNEADTPDNFQSRRPNTSFCFLDIRSPGLGDTAMYLCATSRLGTFNEQFFGPGTRLTVL.